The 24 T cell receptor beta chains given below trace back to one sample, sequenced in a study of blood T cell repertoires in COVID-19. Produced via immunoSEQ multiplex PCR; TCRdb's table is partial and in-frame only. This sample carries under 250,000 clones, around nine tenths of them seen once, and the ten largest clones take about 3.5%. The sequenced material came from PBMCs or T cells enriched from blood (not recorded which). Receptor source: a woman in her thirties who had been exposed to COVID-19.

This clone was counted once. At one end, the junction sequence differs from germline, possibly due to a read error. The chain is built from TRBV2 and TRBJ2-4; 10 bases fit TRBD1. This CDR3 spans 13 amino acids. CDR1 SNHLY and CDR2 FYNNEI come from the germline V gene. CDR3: CASSEAGTGDAFF. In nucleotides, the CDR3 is TGTGCCAGCAGTGAGGCCGGGACAGGGGACGCTTTCTTC.

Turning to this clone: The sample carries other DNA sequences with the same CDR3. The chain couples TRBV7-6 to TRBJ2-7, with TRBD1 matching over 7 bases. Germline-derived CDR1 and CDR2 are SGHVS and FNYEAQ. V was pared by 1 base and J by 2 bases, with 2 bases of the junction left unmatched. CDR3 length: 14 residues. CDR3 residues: CASSLGQGTYEQYF. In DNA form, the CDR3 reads TGTGCCAGCAGCTTAGGACAGGGAACCTACGAGCAGTACTTC.

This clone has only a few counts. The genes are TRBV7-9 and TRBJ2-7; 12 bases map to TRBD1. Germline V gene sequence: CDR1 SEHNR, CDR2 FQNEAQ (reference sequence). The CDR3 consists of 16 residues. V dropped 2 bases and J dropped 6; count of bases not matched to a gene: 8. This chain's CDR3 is CASSLTGTGGVPEQYF. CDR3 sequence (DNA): TGTGCCAGCAGCTTAACCGGGACAGGGGGCGTACCCGAGCAGTACTTC.

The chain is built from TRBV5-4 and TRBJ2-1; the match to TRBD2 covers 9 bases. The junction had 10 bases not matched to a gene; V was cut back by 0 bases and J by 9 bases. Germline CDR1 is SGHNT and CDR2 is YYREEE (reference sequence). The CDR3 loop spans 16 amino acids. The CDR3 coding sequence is TGTGCCAGCAGCTTGGTCTTCTCTAGCGGGAAGGGTGAGCAGTTCTTC. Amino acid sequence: CASSLVFSSGKGEQFF.

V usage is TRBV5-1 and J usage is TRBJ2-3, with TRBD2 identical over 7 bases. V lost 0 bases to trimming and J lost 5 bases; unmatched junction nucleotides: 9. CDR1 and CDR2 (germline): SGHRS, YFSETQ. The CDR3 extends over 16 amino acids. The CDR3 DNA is TGCGCCAGCAGCTTGGTTGCGGGAGAGATTGGAGATACGCAGTATTTT. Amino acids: CASSLVAGEIGDTQYF.

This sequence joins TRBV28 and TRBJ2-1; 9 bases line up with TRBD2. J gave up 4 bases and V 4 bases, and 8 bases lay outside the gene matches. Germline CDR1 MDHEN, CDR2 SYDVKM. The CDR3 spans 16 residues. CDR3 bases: TGTGCCAGCAGTTCCCAGCTAGCGGGAACGTACAATGAGCAGTTCTTC. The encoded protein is CASSSQLAGTYNEQFF. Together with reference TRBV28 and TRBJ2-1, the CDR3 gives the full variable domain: DVKVTQSSRYLVKRTGEKVFLECVQDMDHENMFWYRQDPGLGLRLIYFSYDVKMKEKGDIPEGYSVSREKKERFSLILESASTNQTSMYLCASSSQLAGTYNEQFFGPGTRLTVL.

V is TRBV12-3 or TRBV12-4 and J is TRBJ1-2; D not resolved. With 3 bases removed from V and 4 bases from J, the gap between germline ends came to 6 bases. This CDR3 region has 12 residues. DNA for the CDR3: TGTGCCAGCAGTTTGAAACTCTATGGCTACACCTTC. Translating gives CASSLKLYGYTF.

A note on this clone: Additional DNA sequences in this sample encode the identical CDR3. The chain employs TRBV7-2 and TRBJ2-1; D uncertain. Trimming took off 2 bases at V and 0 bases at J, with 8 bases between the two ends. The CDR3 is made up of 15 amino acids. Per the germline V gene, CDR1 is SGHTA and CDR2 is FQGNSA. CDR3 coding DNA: TGTGCCAGCAGCTTATCTACGGGCTCCTACAATGAGCAGTTCTTC. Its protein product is CASSLSTGSYNEQFF.

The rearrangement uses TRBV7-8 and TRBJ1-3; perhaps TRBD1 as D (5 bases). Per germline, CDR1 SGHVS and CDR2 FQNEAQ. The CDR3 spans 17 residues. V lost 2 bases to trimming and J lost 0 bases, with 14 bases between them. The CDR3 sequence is CASSLLRPDSSGNTIYF. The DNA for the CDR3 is TGTGCCAGCAGCTTACTGAGGCCCGACAGCTCTGGAAACACCATATATTTT.

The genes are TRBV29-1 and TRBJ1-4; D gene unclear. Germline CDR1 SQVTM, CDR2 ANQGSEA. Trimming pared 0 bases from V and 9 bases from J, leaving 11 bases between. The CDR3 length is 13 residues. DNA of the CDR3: TGCAGCGTTGAAGATCCCGGTAGTAAAAAACTGTTTTTT. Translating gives CSVEDPGSKKLFF.

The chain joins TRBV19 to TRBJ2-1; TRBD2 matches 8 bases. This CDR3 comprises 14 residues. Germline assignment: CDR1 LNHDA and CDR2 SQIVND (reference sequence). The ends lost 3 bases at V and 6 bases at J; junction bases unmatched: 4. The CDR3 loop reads CASSMGLVGNEQFF. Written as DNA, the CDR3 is TGTGCCAGTAGTATGGGACTAGTCGGCAATGAGCAGTTCTTC.

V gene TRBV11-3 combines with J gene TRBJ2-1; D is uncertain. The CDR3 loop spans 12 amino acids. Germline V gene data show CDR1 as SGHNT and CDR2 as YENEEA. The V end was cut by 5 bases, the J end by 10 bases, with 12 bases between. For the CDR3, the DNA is TGTGCCAGCAGCAAATACGCTCGGGAGCAGTTCTTC. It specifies CASSKYAREQFF.

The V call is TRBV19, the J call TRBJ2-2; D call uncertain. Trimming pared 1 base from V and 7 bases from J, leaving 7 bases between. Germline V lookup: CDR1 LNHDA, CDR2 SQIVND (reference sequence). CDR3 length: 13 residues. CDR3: CASSIVPGGELFF. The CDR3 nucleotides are TGTGCCAGTAGTATAGTGCCGGGCGGGGAGCTGTTTTTT. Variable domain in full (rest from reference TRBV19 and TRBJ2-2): DGGITQSPKYLFRKEGQNVTLSCEQNLNHDAMYWYRQDPGQGLRLIYYSQIVNDFQKGDIAEGYSVSREKKESFPLTVTSAQKNPTAFYLCASSIVPGGELFFGEGSRLTVL.

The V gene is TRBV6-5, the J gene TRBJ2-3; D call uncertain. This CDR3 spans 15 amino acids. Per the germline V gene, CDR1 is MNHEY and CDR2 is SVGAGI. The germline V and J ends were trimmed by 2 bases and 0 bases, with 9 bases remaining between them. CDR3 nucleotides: TGTGCCAGCAGTTACGGCGGATTGAGCACAGATACGCAGTATTTT. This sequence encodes CASSYGGLSTDTQYF.

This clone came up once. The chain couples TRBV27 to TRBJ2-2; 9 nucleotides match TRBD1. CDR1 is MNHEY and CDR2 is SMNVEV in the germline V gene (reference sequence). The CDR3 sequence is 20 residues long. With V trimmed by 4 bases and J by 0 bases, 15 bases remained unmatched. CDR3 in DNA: TGTGCCAGCAGTTATTGGAATATAATTGGACAGGGGACGAACACCGGGGAGCTGTTTTTT. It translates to CASSYWNIIGQGTNTGELFF.

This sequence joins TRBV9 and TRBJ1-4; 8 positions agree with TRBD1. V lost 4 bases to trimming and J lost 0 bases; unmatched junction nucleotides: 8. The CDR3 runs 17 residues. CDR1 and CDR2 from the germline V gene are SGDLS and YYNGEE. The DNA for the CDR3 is TGTGCCAGCAGCCCAGGGACAGGCCATGCAACTAATGAAAAACTGTTTTTT. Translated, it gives CASSPGTGHATNEKLFF.

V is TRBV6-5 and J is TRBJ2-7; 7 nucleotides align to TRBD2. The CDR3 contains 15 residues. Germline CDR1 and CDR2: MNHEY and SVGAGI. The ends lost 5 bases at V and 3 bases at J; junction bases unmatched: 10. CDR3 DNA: TGTGCCAGCAGTCATAGACTAGCCAAACTCTACGAGCAGTACTTC. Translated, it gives CASSHRLAKLYEQYF.

CDR3 protein: CASSVAGLPSYEQYF. CDR3 coding DNA: TGTGCCAGCAGCGTAGCGGGACTCCCTTCCTACGAGCAGTACTTC. This chain uses TRBV9 with TRBJ2-7, with D possibly being TRBD2 (6 bases). Trimming cost V 0 bases and J 1 base, with 11 bases left between them. The CDR3 has 15 amino acids. Germline CDR1 reads SGDLS; CDR2 reads YYNGEE.

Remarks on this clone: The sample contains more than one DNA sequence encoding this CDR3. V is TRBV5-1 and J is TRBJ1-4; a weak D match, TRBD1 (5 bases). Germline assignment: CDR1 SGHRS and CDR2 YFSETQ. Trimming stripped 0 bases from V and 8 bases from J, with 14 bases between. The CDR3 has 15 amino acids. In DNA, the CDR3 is TGCGCCAGCAGCTTGGGCGGAGGGGTAGGAGAAAAACTGTTTTTT. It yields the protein CASSLGGGVGEKLFF.

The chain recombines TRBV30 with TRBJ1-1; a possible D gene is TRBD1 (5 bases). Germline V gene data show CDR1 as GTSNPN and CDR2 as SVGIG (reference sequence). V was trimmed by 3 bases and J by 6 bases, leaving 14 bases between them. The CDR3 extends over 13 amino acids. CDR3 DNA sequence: TGTGCCTGGAGCGATTTTCAGGGCGCTGAAGCTTTCTTT. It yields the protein CAWSDFQGAEAFF.

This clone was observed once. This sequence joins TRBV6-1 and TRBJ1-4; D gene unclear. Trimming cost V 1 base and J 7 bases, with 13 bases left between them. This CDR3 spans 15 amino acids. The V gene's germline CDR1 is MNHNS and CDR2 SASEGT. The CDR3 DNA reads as TGTGCCAGCAGTGAAGTGGGGATCAGCGGTGAAAAACTGTTTTTT. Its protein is CASSEVGISGEKLFF.

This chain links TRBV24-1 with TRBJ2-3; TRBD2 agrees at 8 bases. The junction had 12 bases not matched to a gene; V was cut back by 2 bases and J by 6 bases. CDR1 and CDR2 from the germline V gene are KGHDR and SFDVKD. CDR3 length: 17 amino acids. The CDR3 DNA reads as TGTGCCACCAGTGATTACCTCCGAGCGGGAGAGGTTGATACGCAGTATTTT. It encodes CATSDYLRAGEVDTQYF.

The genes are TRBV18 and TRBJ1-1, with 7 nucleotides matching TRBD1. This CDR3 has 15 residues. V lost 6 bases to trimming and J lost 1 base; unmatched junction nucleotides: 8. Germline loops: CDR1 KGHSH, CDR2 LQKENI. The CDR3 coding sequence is TGTGCCAGCTCCCAATCAGGACAGGCGAACACTGAAGCTTTCTTT. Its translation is CASSQSGQANTEAFF.

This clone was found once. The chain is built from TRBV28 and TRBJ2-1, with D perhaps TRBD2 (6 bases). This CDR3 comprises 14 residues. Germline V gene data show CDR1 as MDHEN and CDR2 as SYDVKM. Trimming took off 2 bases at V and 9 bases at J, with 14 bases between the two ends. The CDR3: CASSLRGPRGEQFF. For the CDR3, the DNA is TGTGCCAGCAGTTTAAGGGGACCGCGGGGTGAGCAGTTCTTC.